Presented here are 2 T cell receptor beta chains from one specimen sequenced in a study of T cell responses to AZD1222 COVID-19 vaccine. Sequencing used immunoSEQ multiplex PCR; TCRdb keeps in-frame clones, though not all of them. The repertoire holds 150,000 to 160,000 clones, with approximately 91% as singletons. The specimen was peripheral blood, collected after recovery from COVID-19. The receptors were sampled from an adult who had recovered from COVID-19.

The chain has TRBV6-4 and TRBJ1-5; possible D gene TRBD1, 5 bases. V was clipped by 3 bases and J by 6 bases, with 12 bases between them. CDR1 MRHNA and CDR2 SNTAGT come from the germline V gene. The CDR3 spans 14 residues. CDR3 nucleotides: TGTGCCAGCAGTGAAGGGGCAGACTCTCAGCCCCAGCATTTT. It translates to CASSEGADSQPQHF.

V usage is TRBV6-1 and J usage is TRBJ1-5; D uncertain. The CDR3 extends over 16 amino acids. Germline assignment: CDR1 MNHNS and CDR2 SASEGT. V shed 4 bases and J shed 1 base, with 14 bases lying between them. The CDR3 spells CASSVGLPISNQPQHF. As DNA, the CDR3 is TGTGCCAGCAGTGTGGGTCTTCCGATAAGCAATCAGCCCCAGCATTTT.